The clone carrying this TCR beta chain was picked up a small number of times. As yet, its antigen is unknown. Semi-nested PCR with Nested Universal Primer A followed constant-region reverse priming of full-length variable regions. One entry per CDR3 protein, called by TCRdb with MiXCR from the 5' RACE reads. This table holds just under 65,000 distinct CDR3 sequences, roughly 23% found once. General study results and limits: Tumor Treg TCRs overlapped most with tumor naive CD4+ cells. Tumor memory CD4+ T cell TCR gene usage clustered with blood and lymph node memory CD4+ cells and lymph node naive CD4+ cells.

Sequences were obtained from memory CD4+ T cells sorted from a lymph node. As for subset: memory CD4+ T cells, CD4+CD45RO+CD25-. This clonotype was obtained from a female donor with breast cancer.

Here the CDR3 reads CASSLGQGSSYEQYF. The CDR3, as DNA: TGTGCCAGCAGCTTGGGGCAGGGGAGCTCCTACGAGCAGTACTTC. This sequence joins TRBV11-2 and TRBJ2-7; D perhaps matches TRBD1 (6 bases). Trimming cost V 3 bases and J 0 bases, with 12 bases left between them. The CDR3 has 15 residues. Per germline, CDR1 SGHAT and CDR2 FQNNGV.